Following are 8 T cell receptor beta chains from one sample sequenced in a study of human T cells and chemical hapten exposure (dated by TCRdb to the early 2020s). The time point label, as the study defines it: healthy volunteer bleed at 6 weeks. Total RNA was isolated from unfractionated whole blood collected in Tempus Blood RNA tubes. The library was produced with RACE. Sequencing was carried out with a NextSeq 500. In-frame beta chains were kept once TCRdb had trimmed the public reads at Q25 with fastp and called clones with MiXCR. Each entry is one CDR3 protein sequence, shown with its most common DNA and genes. The sample table lists fewer than 100,000 distinct CDR3 sequences, around 9.3% of them with a count of one. 1.7% of the sample goes to the ten largest clones. Sequencing was performed on whole blood. Source of these receptors: a female donor in good health. Some clones in this sample may be carry-over from other donors' samples.

The chain carries TRBV6-6 and TRBJ2-3, with TRBD2 matching 10 bases. Germline CDR1 is MNHNY and CDR2 is SVGAGI (reference sequence). CDR3 length: 17 amino acids. The V gene end was trimmed by 2 bases and the J gene end by 2 bases; junction bases not matched to a gene: 7. CDR3 nucleotides: TGTGCCAGCAGTTACCCTAAGCTAGCGGGGGACACAGATACGCAGTATTTT. Its translation is CASSYPKLAGDTDTQYF.

This clonotype was observed a handful of times. V and J are TRBV6-2 or TRBV6-3 and TRBJ1-1; D gene ambiguous. Germline-derived CDR1 and CDR2 are MNHEY and SVGEGT. This CDR3 has 14 residues. With 6 bases removed from V and 7 bases from J, the gap between germline ends came to 18 bases. The CDR3 DNA reads TGTGCCAGCAGGGAGCACCCCGGACGGCTTGAAGCTTTCTTT. Protein sequence: CASREHPGRLEAFF.

This clonotype was counted only a few times. This rearrangement joins TRBV7-8 to TRBJ2-6, with a tentative D call TRBD2 (5 bases). Deletions cut 6 bases from V and 2 bases from J, with 8 bases between. The CDR3 runs 14 residues. Germline V gene lookup returns CDR1 SGHVS and CDR2 FQNEAQ. The CDR3 protein is CASSISAGANVLTF. In DNA, the CDR3 is TGTGCCAGCAGTATTAGCGCTGGGGCCAACGTCCTGACTTTC.

DNA of the CDR3: TGTGCTAGTGCCATAGGGACTTATGGCCAGCCCCAGCATTTT. This encodes CASAIGTYGQPQHF. V and J are TRBV12-5 and TRBJ1-5; tentative D call: TRBD1 (5 bases). The CDR3 consists of 14 residues. Trimming took 7 bases from V and 7 from J, leaving 17 bases between them. Germline CDR1 and CDR2: LGHNT and FRNRAP.

This chain uses TRBV20-1 with TRBJ1-2, with 9 bases fitting TRBD1. CDR1 and CDR2 (germline): DFQATT, SNEGSKA (reference sequence). This CDR3 has 13 amino acids. After removal of 3 bases from V and 6 bases from J, the junction contained 5 bases not matched to a gene. CDR3 loop: CSASGTGYDGYTF. CDR3 sequence (DNA): TGCAGTGCTAGCGGGACAGGGTACGATGGCTACACCTTC.

This clonotype was counted at least ten times. V is TRBV29-1 and J is TRBJ2-3; 8 nucleotides agree with TRBD2. Trimming at V came to 6 bases and at J to 4 bases, leaving 12 bases not matched to a gene. The length of the CDR3 is 15 residues. The germline gives CDR1 SQVTM, CDR2 ANQGSEA. CDR3 protein: CSVHGLASGPDTQYF. The CDR3 DNA follows: TGCAGCGTCCACGGACTAGCATCGGGCCCAGATACGCAGTATTTT.

At least ten counts were recorded for this clonotype. The rearrangement links TRBV29-1 to TRBJ2-7, with 8 bases lining up with TRBD1. The V gene end was trimmed by 2 bases and the J gene end by 2 bases; junction bases not matched to a gene: 8. CDR1 and CDR2 from the germline V gene are SQVTM and ANQGSEA. The CDR3 spans 15 residues. This CDR3 is CSVELGQGAPYEQYF. In DNA form, the CDR3 reads TGCAGCGTTGAACTCGGACAGGGAGCACCCTACGAGCAGTACTTC.

V usage is TRBV12-3 or TRBV12-4 and J usage is TRBJ2-1; 11 nucleotides agree with TRBD2. The trim removed 6 bases at V and 12 bases at J, leaving 4 bases unmatched. The CDR3 runs 12 residues. CDR3 loop: CASSKGTSGQFF. Written as DNA, the CDR3 is TGTGCCAGCAGCAAAGGGACTAGCGGGCAGTTCTTC.